This is a list of T cell receptor beta chains from one sample in a study of memory CD4+ T cells and cytomegalovirus serostatus. Clones were sequenced by immunoSEQ multiplex PCR, and TCRdb holds only the in-frame ones, with some missing. The repertoire includes around 50,000 clones, around 78% of them detected once, and more than 0.65% sits in the top ten. The sample comprised memory CD4+ T cells from blood. All receptors come from an adult in good health and CMV-seronegative. The CDR3 runs from the conserved cysteine through the conserved F or W. D genes are given only for firm matches. Not all rows give a size; the values are once, few, many and, for expanded clones, a class.

j_call	clone_size	d_call	v_call	cdr3_length	cdr3_nt	cdr3_aa
TRBJ2-3	-	-	TRBV11-2	15	TGTGCCAGCAGCTTAGATGGGACATTTACAGATACGCAGTATTTT	CASSLDGTFTDTQYF
TRBJ2-1	-	TRBD2	TRBV25-1	16	TGTGCCAGCAGCTCGCTGGGGGGGAGAGACTACAATGAGCAGTTCTTC	CASSSLGGRDYNEQFF
TRBJ1-4	-	TRBD1	TRBV28	15	TGTGCCAGCAGTTCGACAGGGAGGGGGAATGAAAAACTGTTTTTT	CASSSTGRGNEKLFF
TRBJ1-4	-	-	TRBV19	13	TGTGCCAGTACAGGGCCAACTAATGAAAAACTGTTTTTT	CASTGPTNEKLFF
TRBJ2-3	few	TRBD2	TRBV2	14	TGTGCCAGCAGCGACAGACTAGCCGGAGATACGCAGTATTTT	CASSDRLAGDTQYF
TRBJ1-2	-	-	TRBV7-3	14	TGTGCCAGCAGCTTAACCAGGGACCGATATGGCTACACCTTC	CASSLTRDRYGYTF
TRBJ2-5	-	TRBD1	TRBV9	16	TGTGCCAGCAGCGTAGGATCGACAGGGGACCAAGAGACCCAGTACTTC	CASSVGSTGDQETQYF
TRBJ1-2	-	TRBD1	TRBV19	15	TGTGCCAGTACCCACTCAGGGGGCAGGGACTATGGCTACACCTTC	CASTHSGGRDYGYTF
TRBJ1-4	-	TRBD1	TRBV14	16	TGTGCCAGCAGCCGACGCACAGGGGCCGGAGGTGAAAAACTGTTTTTT	CASSRRTGAGGEKLFF
TRBJ1-1	few	-	TRBV6-6	12	TGTGCCAGCACTTACAGCAACACTGAAGCTTTCTTT	CASTYSNTEAFF
TRBJ1-5	-	TRBD1	TRBV27	14	TGTGCCAGCAGTTTAGGGACAGGGAATCAGCCCCAGCATTTT	CASSLGTGNQPQHF
TRBJ2-7	-	-	TRBV6-1	15	TGTGCCAGCAGCGAGGGGGGGACAGCAGTCTACGAGCAGTACTTC	CASSEGGTAVYEQYF
TRBJ2-7	once	TRBD2	TRBV18	15	TGTGCCAGCTCACCAAGCGGGACTTCCTCCTACGAGCAGTACTTC	CASSPSGTSSYEQYF
TRBJ2-5	-	TRBD2	TRBV27	18	TGTGCCAGCAGTTTCCATCAACCTAGCGGGAGGGCCGGGGAGACCCAGTACTTC	CASSFHQPSGRAGETQYF
TRBJ2-1	-	-	TRBV7-8	16	TGTGCCAGCAGCTTAGCGTCCCTCCGGGAGAGGGGGGAGCAGTTCTTC	CASSLASLRERGEQFF
TRBJ1-1	-	-	TRBV4-1	11	TGCGCCAGCAGCCAAGGCCCTGAAGCTTTCTTT	CASSQGPEAFF
TRBJ2-5	-	-	TRBV11-3	15	TGTGCCAGCAGCTTAGGCAGGGTCAGCCAAGAGACCCAGTACTTC	CASSLGRVSQETQYF
TRBJ2-7	few	TRBD2	TRBV2	12	TGTGCCAGCAGGAGCGGGAGGTACGAGCAGTACTTC	CASRSGRYEQYF
TRBJ2-1	-	TRBD2	TRBV5-4	14	TGTGCCACCCAACTAGCGGGAGGGCTCAATGAGCAGTTCTTC	CATQLAGGLNEQFF
TRBJ2-7	-	-	TRBV9	15	TGTGCCAGCAGCGTCGGAGACAGAAGGGTGGGCGAGCAGTACTTC	CASSVGDRRVGEQYF
TRBJ2-1	few	TRBD2	TRBV30	13	TGTGCCTGGTCGTCTAGCGGTTACAATGAGCAGTTCTTC	CAWSSSGYNEQFF
TRBJ1-2	-	-	TRBV28	14	TGTGCCAGCAGTTTCCCACCGAGTGGGGGTGGCTACACCTTC	CASSFPPSGGGYTF
TRBJ1-5	-	-	TRBV27	14	TGTGCCAGCAGTTTTTTAGACCGCAATCAGCCCCAGCATTTT	CASSFLDRNQPQHF
TRBJ2-1	-	TRBD2	TRBV7-3	17	TGTGCCAGCAGCCCGTCGGGTGGCGGGAGAGCCTACAATGAGCAGTTCTTC	CASSPSGGGRAYNEQFF
TRBJ1-4	-	-	TRBV21-1	17	TGTGCCAGCACCCACCGACAGGGTCGGGCAACTAATGAAAAACTGTTTTTT	CASTHRQGRATNEKLFF
TRBJ1-1	-	TRBD1	TRBV7-9	13	TGTGCCAGCAGCCGAGGACAGGGCTCTGAAGCTTTCTTT	CASSRGQGSEAFF
TRBJ2-5	-	-	TRBV9	15	TGTGCCAGCAGCGTAGCCCCGTTTGACCAAGAGACCCAGTACTTC	CASSVAPFDQETQYF
TRBJ2-1	-	TRBD1	TRBV5-8	16	TGTGCCAGCAGCTTTCGGACCTTGGACAGGGGGCTGGAGCAGTTCTTC	CASSFRTLDRGLEQFF
TRBJ1-2	-	TRBD1	TRBV30	13	TGTGCCTGGAGTGTAGGGGGACAGGGTTTTCCTAGCTTC	CAWSVGGQGFPSF
TRBJ2-2	-	-	TRBV6-6	14	TGTGCCTCTATAGCAGCCTTGAACACCGGGGAGCTGTTTTTT	CASIAALNTGELFF
TRBJ2-3	-	TRBD2	TRBV30	16	TGTGCCTGGAGTGCCGGAGGAGTCGGGGGGACAGATACGCAGTATTTT	CAWSAGGVGGTDTQYF
TRBJ2-7	-	TRBD2	TRBV14	15	TGTGCCAGCAGCCAAGGACTAGCGGCTATCTACGAGCAGTACTTC	CASSQGLAAIYEQYF
TRBJ2-5	-	TRBD1	TRBV11-3	18	TGTGCCAGCAGCTTAAAGGTGTCCGGGACAGGGGCTAAAGAGACCCAGTACTTC	CASSLKVSGTGAKETQYF
TRBJ1-1	-	-	TRBV5-1	14	TGCGCCAGCAGCTTGATACAGACGAACACTGAAGCTTTCTTT	CASSLIQTNTEAFF
TRBJ2-7	-	-	TRBV7-9	13	TGTGCCAGCAGCTTAGTTCCGGGCTACGAGCAGTACTTC	CASSLVPGYEQYF
TRBJ1-5	once	-	TRBV27	14	TGTGCCAGCAGTCCGGAGCGCAGCAATCAGCCCCAGCATTTT	CASSPERSNQPQHF
TRBJ1-2	-	TRBD1	TRBV28	15	TGTGCCAGCAGTTCGGGGGACAGGGGGCTGAAGGGCTACACCTTC	CASSSGDRGLKGYTF
TRBJ1-3	-	-	TRBV19	16	TGTGCCAGTAGTCTTCGGGACTCCGGCTCTGGAAACACCATATATTTT	CASSLRDSGSGNTIYF
TRBJ2-3	few	-	TRBV13	13	TGTGCCAGCAGCTTGGGGGGTTCCGATACGCAGTATTTT	CASSLGGSDTQYF
TRBJ2-7	-	TRBD2	TRBV29-1	12	TGCAGCGTTATCGGGAGGGCCGGCGAGCAGTACTTC	CSVIGRAGEQYF